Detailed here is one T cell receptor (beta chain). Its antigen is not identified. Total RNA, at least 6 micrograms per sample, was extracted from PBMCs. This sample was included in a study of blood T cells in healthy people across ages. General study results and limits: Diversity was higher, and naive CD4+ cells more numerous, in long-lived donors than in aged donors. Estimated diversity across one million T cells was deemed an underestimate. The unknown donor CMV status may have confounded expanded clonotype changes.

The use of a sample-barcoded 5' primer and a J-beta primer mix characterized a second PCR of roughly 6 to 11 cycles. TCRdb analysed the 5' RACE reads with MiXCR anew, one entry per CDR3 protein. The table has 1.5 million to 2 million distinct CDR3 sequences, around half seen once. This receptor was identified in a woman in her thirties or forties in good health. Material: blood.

Written as DNA, the CDR3 is TGCAGTGCTAGAGCCGGCTACAATGAGCAGTTCTTC. It specifies CSARAGYNEQFF. The chain uses TRBV20-1 and TRBJ2-1; D gene ambiguous. V was trimmed by 1 base and J by 3 bases, leaving 4 bases between them. The CDR3 loop spans 12 amino acids. The germline V gene encodes CDR1 DFQATT and CDR2 SNEGSKA (reference sequence).